This T cell receptor (beta chain) came from a study of blood T cell repertoires in COVID-19. Study context: Specimens from acute and convalescent COVID-19 originated in the United States, Italy and Spain. PBMCs, B-cell-depleted T cells, or T cells were the source of the cDNA or gDNA that made up the material.

There are 15 residues in the CDR3. V lost 0 bases to trimming and J lost 0 bases, with 9 bases between them. CDR1 is SGHAT, CDR2 FQDESV, per germline (reference sequence). How the authors handled the data: Estimated nucleated cell counts came from reference gene primer amplification. Profiled with immunoSEQ multiplex PCR; TCRdb holds only in-frame clones, not every one. That table supplies the V and J calls and clone size; D and trimming were determined from the DNA. Altogether around 170,000 clones are present, roughly 84% being singletons, with the ten largest covering over 1.5%. The TCR sequence derives from a human donor in a cohort sampled during active COVID-19. The source material was peripheral blood. J is TRBJ2-7 and V is TRBV11-1; D not certain. The CDR3 DNA reads TGTGCCAGCAGCTTAGCCAGGCCGAGCTCCTACGAGCAGTACTTC. Amino acids: CASSLARPSSYEQYF.